This T cell receptor beta chain was obtained from a study of cytomegalovirus exposure and HLA in healthy donors. General study points: Segments of the TCR beta V type were, in most cases, productive about 90% or about 30% of the time in an earlier analysis.

PCR used 60 Vbeta primers and 13 Jbeta primers. Data came from immunoSEQ multiplex PCR; TCRdb stores just in-frame clones and leaves some out. This table holds roughly 150,000 clones, over 75% found once. Trimming took 5 bases from V and 4 from J, leaving 17 bases between them. The CDR3 contains 16 residues. CDR1 SGHTA and CDR2 FQGNSA come from the germline V gene. Only a few counts were recorded for this clone. Its antigen is undetermined. The TCR comes from a male donor in good health and CMV-seronegative. The specimen sequenced was PBMCs. The chain has TRBV7-2 and TRBJ2-2; D may be TRBD2 (6 bases). Written as DNA, the CDR3 is TGTGCCAGCAGCCCACCTCGGGGGACCCTCACCGGGGAGCTGTTTTTT. Its protein is CASSPPRGTLTGELFF.